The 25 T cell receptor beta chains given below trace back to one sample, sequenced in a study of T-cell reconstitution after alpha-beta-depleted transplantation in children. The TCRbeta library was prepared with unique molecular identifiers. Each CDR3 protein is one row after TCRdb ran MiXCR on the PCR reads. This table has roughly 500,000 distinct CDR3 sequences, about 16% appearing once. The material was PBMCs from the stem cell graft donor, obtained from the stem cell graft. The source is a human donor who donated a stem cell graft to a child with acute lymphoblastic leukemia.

The CDR3 loop is CASSQDASGSKNIQYF. As DNA, the CDR3 is TGTGCCAGCAGCCAAGATGCTAGCGGGTCCAAAAACATTCAGTACTTC. J is TRBJ2-4 and V is TRBV3-1; TRBD2 matches at 8 bases. There are 16 residues in the CDR3. Germline values: CDR1 LGHDT, CDR2 YNNKEL (reference sequence). The V and J ends lost 0 bases and 2 bases, in that order; junction bases with no gene match: 3.

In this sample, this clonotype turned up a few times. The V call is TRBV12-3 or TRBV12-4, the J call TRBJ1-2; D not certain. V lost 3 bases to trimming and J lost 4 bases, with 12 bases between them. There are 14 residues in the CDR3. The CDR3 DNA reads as TGTGCCAGCAGTTTGGTCTCGGTGGGCTATGGCTACACCTTC. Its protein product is CASSLVSVGYGYTF.

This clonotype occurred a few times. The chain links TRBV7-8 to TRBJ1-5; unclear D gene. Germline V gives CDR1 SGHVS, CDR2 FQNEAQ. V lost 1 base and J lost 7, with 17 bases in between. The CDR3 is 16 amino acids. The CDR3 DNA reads TGTGCCAGCAGCTTAGATCCGGGGAGCTCAAAGCAGCCCCAGCATTTT. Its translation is CASSLDPGSSKQPQHF.

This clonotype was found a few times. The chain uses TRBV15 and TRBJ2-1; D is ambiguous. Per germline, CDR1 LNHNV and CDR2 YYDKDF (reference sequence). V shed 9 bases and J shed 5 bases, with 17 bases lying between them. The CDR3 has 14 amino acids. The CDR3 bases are TGTGCCACTTCGGACCGACTGGCCGACAATGAGCAGTTCTTC. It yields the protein CATSDRLADNEQFF.

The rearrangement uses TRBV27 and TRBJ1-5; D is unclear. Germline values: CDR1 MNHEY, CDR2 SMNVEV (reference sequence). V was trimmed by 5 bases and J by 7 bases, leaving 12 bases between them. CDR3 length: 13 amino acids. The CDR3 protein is CASSIRLRQPQHF. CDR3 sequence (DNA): TGTGCCAGCAGTATCAGGTTGAGGCAGCCCCAGCATTTT.

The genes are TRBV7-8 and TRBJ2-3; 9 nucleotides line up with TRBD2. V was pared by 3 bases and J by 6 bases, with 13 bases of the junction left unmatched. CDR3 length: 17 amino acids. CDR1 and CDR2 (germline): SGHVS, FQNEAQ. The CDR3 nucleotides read TGTGCCAGCAGCTTTCTGATCGCGGGAGGGCCCGGGGATACGCAGTATTTT. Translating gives CASSFLIAGGPGDTQYF.

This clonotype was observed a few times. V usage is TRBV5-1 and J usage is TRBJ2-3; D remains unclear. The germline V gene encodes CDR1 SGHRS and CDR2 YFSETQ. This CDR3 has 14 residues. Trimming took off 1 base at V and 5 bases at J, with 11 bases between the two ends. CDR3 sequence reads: CASSLSQELDTQYF. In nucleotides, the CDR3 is TGCGCCAGCAGCTTGAGTCAGGAGCTAGATACGCAGTATTTT.

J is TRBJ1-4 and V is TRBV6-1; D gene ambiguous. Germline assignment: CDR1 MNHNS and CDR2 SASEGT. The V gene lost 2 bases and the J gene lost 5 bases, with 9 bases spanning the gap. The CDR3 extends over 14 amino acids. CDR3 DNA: TGTGCCAGCAGTGAATCCGTCCGAAATGAAAAACTGTTTTTT. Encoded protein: CASSESVRNEKLFF.

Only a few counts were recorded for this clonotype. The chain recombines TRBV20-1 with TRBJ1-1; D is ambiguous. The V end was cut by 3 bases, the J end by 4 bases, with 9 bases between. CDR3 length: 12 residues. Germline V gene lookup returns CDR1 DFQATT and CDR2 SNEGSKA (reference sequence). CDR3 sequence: CSASRVFTEAFF. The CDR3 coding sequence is TGCAGTGCTAGTAGGGTTTTCACTGAAGCTTTCTTT.

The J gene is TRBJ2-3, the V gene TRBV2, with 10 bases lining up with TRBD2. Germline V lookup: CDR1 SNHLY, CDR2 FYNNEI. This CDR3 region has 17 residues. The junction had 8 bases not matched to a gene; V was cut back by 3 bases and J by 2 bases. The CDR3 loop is CASSDPGSGRNTDTQYF. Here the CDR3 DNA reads TGTGCCAGCAGTGACCCGGGTAGCGGGAGGAACACAGATACGCAGTATTTT.

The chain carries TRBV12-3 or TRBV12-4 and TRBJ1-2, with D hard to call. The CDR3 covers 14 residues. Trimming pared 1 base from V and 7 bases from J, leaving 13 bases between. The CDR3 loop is CASSLVVFGVGYTF. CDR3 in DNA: TGTGCCAGCAGTTTAGTGGTTTTTGGAGTTGGCTACACCTTC.

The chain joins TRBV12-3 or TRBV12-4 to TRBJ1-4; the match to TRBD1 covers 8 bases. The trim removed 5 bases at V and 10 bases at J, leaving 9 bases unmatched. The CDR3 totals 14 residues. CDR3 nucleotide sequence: TGTGCCAGCAGTAGAGAGGACAGGGTCGGAAAACTGTTTTTT. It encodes CASSREDRVGKLFF.

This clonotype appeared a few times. Written as DNA, the CDR3 is TGTGCCATTGCGGGACAGTTGAACACTGAAGCTTTCTTT. It encodes CAIAGQLNTEAFF. The V gene is TRBV6-5, the J gene TRBJ1-1; 7 bases match TRBD1. The CDR3 has 13 residues. The V gene end was trimmed by 10 bases and the J gene end by 0 bases; junction bases not matched to a gene: 5. CDR1 MNHEY and CDR2 SVGAGI come from the germline V gene.

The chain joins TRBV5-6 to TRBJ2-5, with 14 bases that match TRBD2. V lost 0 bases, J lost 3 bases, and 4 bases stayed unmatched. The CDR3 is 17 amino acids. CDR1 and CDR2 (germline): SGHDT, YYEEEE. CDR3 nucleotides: TGTGCCAGCAGCTTGGGACTAGCGGGAGGGCCGGAAGAGACCCAGTACTTC. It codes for CASSLGLAGGPEETQYF.

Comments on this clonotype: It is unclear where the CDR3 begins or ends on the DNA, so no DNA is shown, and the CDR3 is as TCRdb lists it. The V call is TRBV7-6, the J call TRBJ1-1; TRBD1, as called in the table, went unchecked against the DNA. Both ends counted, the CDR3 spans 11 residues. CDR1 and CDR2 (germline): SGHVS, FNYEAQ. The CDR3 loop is CASSSSGGAFF.

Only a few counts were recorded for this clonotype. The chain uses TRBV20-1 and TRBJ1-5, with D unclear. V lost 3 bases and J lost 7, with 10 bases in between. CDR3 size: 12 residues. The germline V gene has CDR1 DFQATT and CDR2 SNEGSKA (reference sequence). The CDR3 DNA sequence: TGCAGTGCTAGTTACGAGGGCCAGCCCCAGCATTTT. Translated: CSASYEGQPQHF.

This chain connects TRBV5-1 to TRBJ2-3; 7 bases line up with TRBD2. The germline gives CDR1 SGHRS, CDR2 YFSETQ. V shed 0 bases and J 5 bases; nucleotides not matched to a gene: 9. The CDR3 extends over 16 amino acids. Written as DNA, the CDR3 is TGCGCCAGCAGCTTGGCCGGGCGGGAGTTGATAGATACGCAGTATTTT. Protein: CASSLAGRELIDTQYF.

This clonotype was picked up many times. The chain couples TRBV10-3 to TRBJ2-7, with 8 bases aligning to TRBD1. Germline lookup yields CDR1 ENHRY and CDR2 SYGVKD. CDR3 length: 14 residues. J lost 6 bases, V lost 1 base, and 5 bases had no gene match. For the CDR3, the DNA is TGTGCCATCAGTGAGTGGCAGGGGGCAGGCGAGCAGTACTTC. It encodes CAISEWQGAGEQYF.

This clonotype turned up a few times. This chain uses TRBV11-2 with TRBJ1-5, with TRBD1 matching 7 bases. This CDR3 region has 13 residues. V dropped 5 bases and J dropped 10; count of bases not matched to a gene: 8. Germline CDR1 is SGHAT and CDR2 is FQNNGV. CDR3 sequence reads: CASSRQGAGPQHF. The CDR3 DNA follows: TGTGCCAGCAGCCGACAGGGTGCGGGACCCCAGCATTTT.

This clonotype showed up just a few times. Written as DNA, the CDR3 is TGTGCCAGCAGCGCCGGGACCGTAGAGACCCAGTACTTC. It translates to CASSAGTVETQYF. This chain connects TRBV9 to TRBJ2-5; D might be TRBD1 or TRBD2, each matching 5 bases. V gave up 3 bases and J gave up 4 bases, with 10 bases separating them. The V gene's germline CDR1 is SGDLS and CDR2 YYNGEE. The CDR3 covers 13 residues.

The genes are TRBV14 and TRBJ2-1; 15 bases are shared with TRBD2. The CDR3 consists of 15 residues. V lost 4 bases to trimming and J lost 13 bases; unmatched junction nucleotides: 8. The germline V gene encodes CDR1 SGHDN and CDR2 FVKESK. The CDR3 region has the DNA TGTGCCAGCAGCCCCTGGACTAGCGGGAGGGCCGTCCAGTTCTTC. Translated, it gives CASSPWTSGRAVQFF.

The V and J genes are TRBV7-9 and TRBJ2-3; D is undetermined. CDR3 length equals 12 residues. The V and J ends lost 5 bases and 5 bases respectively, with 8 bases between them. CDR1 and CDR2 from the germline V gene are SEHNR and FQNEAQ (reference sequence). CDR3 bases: TGTGCCAGCAGCCCAACGGTAGATACGCAGTATTTT. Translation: CASSPTVDTQYF.

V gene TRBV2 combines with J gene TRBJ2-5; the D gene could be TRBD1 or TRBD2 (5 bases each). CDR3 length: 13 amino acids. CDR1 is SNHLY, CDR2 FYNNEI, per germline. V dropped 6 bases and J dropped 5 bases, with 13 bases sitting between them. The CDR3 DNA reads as TGTGCCAGCAGGGGGGACGGCCGGGAGACCCAGTACTTC. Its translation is CASRGDGRETQYF.

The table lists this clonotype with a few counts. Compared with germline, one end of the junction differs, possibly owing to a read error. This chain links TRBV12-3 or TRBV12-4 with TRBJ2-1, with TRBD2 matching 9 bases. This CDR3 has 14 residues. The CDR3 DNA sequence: TGTGCCAGCAGCTTAGCGGGAGCGAGGGATGAGCAGTTCTTC. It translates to CASSLAGARDEQFF.

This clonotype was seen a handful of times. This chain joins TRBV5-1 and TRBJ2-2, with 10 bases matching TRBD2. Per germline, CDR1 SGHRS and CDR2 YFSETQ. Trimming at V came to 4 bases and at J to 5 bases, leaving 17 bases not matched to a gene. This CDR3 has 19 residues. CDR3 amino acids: CASSQLPYLAGVRTGELFF. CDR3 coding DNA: TGCGCCAGCAGCCAACTCCCTTACCTAGCGGGAGTTAGAACCGGGGAGCTGTTTTTT.